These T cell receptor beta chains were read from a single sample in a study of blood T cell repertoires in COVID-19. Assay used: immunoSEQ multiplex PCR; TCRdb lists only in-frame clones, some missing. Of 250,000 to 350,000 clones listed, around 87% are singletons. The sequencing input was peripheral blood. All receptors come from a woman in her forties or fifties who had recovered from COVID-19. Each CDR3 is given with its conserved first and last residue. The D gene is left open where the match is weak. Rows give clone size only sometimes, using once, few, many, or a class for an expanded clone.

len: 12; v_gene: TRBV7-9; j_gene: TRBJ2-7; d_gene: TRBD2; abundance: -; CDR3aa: CASSWDYLEQYF; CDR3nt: TGTGCCAGCAGCTGGGACTATCTCGAGCAGTACTTC
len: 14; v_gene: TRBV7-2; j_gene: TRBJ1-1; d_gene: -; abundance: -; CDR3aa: CASRPDSINTEAFF; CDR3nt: TGTGCCAGCAGGCCTGACAGCATAAACACTGAAGCTTTCTTT
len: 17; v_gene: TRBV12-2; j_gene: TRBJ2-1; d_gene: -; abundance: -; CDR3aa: CASRLTPLWIQDNEQFF; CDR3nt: TGTGCAAGTCGCTTAACCCCGTTGTGGATTCAGGACAATGAGCAGTTCTTC
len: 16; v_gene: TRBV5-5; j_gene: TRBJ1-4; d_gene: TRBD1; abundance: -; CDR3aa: CASSSHLDRGDEKLFF; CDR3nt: TGTGCCAGCAGCTCGCACTTGGACAGGGGAGATGAAAAACTGTTTTTT
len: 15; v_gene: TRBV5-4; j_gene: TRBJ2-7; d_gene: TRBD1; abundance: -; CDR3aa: CASSLVTGTGDEQYF; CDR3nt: TGTGCCAGCAGCTTGGTTACCGGGACAGGGGACGAGCAGTACTTC
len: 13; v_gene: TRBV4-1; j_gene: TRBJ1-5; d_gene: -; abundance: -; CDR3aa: CASSLTGEQPQHF; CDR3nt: TGCGCCAGCAGCTTGACGGGGGAGCAGCCCCAGCATTTT
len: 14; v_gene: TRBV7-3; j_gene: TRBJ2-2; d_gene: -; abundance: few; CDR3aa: CASSSQGRSGELFF; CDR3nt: TGTGCCAGCAGCTCACAGGGGAGGAGCGGGGAGCTGTTTTTT
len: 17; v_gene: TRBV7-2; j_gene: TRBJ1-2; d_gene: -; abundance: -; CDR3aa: CASSARRALGGKSGYTF; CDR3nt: TGTGCCAGCAGCGCACGAAGGGCCCTGGGAGGGAAATCCGGCTACACCTTC
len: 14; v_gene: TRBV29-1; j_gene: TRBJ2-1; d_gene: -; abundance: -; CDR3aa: CSVGVGSSYNEQFF; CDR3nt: TGCAGCGTTGGGGTTGGGAGCTCCTACAATGAGCAGTTCTTC
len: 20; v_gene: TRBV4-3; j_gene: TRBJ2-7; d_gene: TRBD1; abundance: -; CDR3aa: CASSRERSTGGLYGSYEQYF; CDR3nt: TGCGCCAGCAGCCGGGAAAGGTCGACAGGGGGTTTATATGGGTCCTACGAGCAGTACTTC
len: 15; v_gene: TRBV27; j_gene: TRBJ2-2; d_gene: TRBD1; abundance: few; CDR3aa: CASRTDRGLTGELFF; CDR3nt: TGTGCCAGCAGAACCGACAGGGGGCTCACCGGGGAGCTGTTTTTT
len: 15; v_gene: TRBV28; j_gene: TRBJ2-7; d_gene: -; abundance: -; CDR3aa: CASSLGHPIPYEQYF; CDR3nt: TGTGCCAGCAGTCTGGGACACCCAATCCCTTACGAGCAGTACTTC